This T cell receptor beta chain was sequenced during a study of blood T cells in healthy people across ages. CDR3 length: 13 residues. Germline CDR1 and CDR2: DFQATT and SNEGSKA (reference sequence). V dropped 1 base and J dropped 7 bases, with 14 bases sitting between them. Study findings and constraints: Per-million-T-cell TCR beta diversity fell roughly linearly with age.

In the case of this clonotype: What it recognizes is unknown.

Primed by a sample-barcoded 5' primer and a J-beta primer mix, a second PCR proceeded for about 6 to 11 cycles. Per-sample output comprised a minimum of 2.5 million paired-end reads containing CDR3. One entry per CDR3 protein results from TCRdb running MiXCR on the 5' RACE reads. The table shows roughly 500,000 distinct CDR3 sequences, with around 24% occurring only once. These records were also assigned to another study, of T cells of mothers and their children.

The chain uses TRBV20-1 and TRBJ2-7; possible D gene TRBD2, 6 bases. The sample was blood. This TCR was sampled from a boy between 5 and 17 years old in good health. The CDR3 reads CSARVGRPGEQYF. In DNA form, the CDR3 reads TGCAGTGCTAGAGTCGGGAGACCGGGGGAGCAGTACTTC.